The entry below gives a single TCR beta chain sequence along with its context. CDR1 is MNHEY and CDR2 is SMNVEV in the germline V gene (reference sequence). The CDR3 is made up of 12 amino acids. V lost 5 bases and J lost 7, with 8 bases in between. Reverse transcription of roughly 0.5 to 1 ug RNA used random hexamers. Amplification of TCR beta CDR3 across 54 Vbeta and 13 Jbeta was performed with immunoSEQ multiplex PCR. Using its own MiXCR run on the immunoSEQ multiplex PCR reads, TCRdb lists one record per CDR3 protein. The sample shows under 200,000 distinct CDR3 sequences, 90% to 95% of them seen only once. FACS was used to enrich TEMRA cells, whereas the CD8+ and CD4+ T cells were obtained by negative isolation. The record originates from a study of CD8 T cells in Susac syndrome.

The TCR comes from a human donor in good health. The J gene is TRBJ2-2, the V gene TRBV27, with D maybe TRBD1 (5 bases). The sequenced sample consisted of CD4+ T cells from PBMCs. The CDR3 sequence is CASSNRHGELFF. DNA for the CDR3: TGTGCCAGCAGTAACAGGCACGGGGAGCTGTTTTTT.